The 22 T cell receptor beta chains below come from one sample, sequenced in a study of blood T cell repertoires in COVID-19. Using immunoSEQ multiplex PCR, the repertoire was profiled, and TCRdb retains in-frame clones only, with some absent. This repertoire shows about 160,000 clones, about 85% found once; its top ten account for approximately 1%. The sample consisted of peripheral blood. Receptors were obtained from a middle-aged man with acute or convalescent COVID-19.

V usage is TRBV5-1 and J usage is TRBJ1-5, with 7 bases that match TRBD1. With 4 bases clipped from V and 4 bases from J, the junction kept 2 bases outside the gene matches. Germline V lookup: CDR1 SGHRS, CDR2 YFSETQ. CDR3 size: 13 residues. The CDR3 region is CASSRTGNQPQHF. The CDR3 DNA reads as TGCGCCAGCAGCCGGACAGGAAATCAGCCCCAGCATTTT.

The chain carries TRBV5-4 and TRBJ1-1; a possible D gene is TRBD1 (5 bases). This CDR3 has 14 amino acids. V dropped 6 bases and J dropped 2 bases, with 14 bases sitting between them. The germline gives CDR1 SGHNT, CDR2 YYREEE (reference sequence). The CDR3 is CASTLQGENTEAFF. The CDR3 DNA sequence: TGTGCCAGCACACTTCAAGGGGAAAACACTGAAGCTTTCTTT.

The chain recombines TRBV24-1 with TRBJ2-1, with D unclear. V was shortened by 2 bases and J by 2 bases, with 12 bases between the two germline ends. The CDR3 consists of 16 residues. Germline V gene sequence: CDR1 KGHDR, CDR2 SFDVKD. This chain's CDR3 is CATSDSGPSAYNEQFF. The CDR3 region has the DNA TGTGCCACCAGTGATTCTGGCCCGAGCGCCTACAATGAGCAGTTCTTC.

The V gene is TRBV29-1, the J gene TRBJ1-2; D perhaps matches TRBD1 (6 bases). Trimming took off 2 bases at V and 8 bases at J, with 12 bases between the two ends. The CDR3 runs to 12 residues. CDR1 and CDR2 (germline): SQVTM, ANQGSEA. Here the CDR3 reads CSVERDGGGYTF. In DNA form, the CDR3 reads TGCAGCGTTGAAAGGGATGGGGGCGGCTACACCTTC.

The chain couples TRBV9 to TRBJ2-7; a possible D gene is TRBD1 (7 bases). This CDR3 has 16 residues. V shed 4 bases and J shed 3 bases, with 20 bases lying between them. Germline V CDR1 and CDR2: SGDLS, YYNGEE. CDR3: CASSPQGVRGLYEQYF. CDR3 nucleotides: TGTGCCAGCAGCCCCCAGGGGGTGAGGGGACTCTACGAGCAGTACTTC.

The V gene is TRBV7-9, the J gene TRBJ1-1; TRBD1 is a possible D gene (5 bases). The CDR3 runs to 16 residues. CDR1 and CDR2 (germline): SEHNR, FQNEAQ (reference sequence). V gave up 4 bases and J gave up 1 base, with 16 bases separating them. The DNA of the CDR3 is TGTGCCAGCAGCTCCGTAGGCCGCAGGGCGAACACTGAAGCTTTCTTT. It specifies CASSSVGRRANTEAFF.

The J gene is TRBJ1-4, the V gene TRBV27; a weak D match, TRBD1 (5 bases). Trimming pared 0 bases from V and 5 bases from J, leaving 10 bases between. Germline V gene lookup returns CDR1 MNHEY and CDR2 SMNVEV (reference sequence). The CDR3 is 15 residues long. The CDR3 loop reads CASSLSLTVNEKLFF. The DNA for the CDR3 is TGTGCCAGCAGTTTATCATTGACAGTAAATGAAAAACTGTTTTTT.

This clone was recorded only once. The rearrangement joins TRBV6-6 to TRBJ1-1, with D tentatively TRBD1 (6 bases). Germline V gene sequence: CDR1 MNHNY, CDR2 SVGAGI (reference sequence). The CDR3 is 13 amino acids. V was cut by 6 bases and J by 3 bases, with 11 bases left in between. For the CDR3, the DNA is TGTGCCAGCAGGGGGGCGGGAGACACTGAAGCTTTCTTT. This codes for CASRGAGDTEAFF.

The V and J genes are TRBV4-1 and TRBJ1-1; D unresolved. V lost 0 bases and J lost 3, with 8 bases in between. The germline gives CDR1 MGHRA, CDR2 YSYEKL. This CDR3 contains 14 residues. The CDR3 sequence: CASSQDGGYTEAFF. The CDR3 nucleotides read TGCGCCAGCAGCCAAGACGGAGGATACACTGAAGCTTTCTTT.

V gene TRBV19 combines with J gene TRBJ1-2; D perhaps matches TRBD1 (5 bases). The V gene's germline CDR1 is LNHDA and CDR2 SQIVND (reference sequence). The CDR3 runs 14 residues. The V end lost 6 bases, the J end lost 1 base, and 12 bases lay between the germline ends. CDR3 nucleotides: TGTGCCAGTAGGCGACAGCCGAATAACTATGGCTACACCTTC. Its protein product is CASRRQPNNYGYTF.

CDR3 sequence reads: CASSFGGARGQETQYF. The DNA of the CDR3 is TGTGCCAGCAGCTTTGGTGGGGCGCGAGGTCAAGAGACCCAGTACTTC. The chain combines TRBV5-8 with TRBJ2-5; perhaps TRBD1 as D (5 bases). Germline loops: CDR1 SGHTS, CDR2 YDEGEE. The CDR3 has 16 amino acids. Trimming removed 2 bases from V and 2 bases from J, with 16 bases in between.

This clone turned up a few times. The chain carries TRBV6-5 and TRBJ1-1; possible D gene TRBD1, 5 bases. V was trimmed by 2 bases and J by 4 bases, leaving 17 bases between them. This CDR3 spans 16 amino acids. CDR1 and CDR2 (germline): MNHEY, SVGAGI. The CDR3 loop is CASSYVDPGGGTEAFF. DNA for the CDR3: TGTGCCAGCAGTTACGTAGACCCGGGGGGGGGCACTGAAGCTTTCTTT.

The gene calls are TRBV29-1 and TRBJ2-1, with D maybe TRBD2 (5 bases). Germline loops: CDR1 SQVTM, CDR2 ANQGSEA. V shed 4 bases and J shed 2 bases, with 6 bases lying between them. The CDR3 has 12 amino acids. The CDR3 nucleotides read TGCAGCGTTGGGCGGGCCTACAATGAGCAGTTCTTC. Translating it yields CSVGRAYNEQFF.

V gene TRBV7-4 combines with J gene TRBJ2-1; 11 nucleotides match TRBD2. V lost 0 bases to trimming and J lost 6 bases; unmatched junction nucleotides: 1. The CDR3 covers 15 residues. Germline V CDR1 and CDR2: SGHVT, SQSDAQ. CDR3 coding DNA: TGTGCCAGCAGCTTAGCTAGCGGGGGGGCCAATGAGCAGTTCTTC. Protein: CASSLASGGANEQFF.

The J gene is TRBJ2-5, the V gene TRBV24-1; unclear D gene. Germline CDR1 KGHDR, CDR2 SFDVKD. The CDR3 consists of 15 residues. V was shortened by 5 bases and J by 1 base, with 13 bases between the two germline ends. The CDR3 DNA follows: TGTGCCACCAGTGGCCCGTCCGGTAGCCAAGAGACCCAGTACTTC. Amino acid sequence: CATSGPSGSQETQYF.

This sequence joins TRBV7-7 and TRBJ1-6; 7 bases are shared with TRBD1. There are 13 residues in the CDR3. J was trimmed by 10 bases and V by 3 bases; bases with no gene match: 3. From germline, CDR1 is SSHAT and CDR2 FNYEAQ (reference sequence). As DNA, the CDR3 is TGTGCCAGCAGCTTCGACAGGGAATCACCCCTCCACTTT. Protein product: CASSFDRESPLHF.

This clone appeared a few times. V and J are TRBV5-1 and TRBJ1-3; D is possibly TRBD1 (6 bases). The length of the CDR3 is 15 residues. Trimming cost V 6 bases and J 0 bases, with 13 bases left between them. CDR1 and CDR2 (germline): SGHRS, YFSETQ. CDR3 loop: CASTNPGVSGNTIYF. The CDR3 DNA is TGCGCCAGCACCAATCCAGGGGTCTCTGGAAACACCATATATTTT.

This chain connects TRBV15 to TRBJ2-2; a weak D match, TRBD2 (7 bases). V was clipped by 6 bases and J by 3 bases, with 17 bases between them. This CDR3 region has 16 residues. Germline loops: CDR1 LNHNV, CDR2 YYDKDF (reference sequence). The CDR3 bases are TGTGCCACCAGTTCACGGGGGGCGCGTGACACCGGGGAGCTGTTTTTT. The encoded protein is CATSSRGARDTGELFF.

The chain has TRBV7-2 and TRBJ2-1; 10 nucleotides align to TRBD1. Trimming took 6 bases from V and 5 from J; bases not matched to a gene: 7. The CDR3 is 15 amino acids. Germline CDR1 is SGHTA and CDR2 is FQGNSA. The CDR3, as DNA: TGTGCCAGCAGTTCGGACAGGGGGGGAAACAATGAGCAGTTCTTC. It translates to CASSSDRGGNNEQFF.

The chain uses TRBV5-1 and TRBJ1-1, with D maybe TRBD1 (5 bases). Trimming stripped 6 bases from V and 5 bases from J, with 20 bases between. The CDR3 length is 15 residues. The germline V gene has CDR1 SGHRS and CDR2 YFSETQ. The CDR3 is CASNPSGSGVTEAFF. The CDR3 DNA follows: TGCGCCAGCAATCCATCCGGCTCGGGGGTTACTGAAGCTTTCTTT.

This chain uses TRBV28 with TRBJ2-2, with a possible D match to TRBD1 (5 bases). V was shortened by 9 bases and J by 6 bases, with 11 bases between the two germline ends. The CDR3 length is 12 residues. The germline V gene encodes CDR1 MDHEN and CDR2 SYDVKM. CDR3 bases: TGTGCCAGTCAGGGTATGGCCGGGGAGCTGTTTTTT. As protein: CASQGMAGELFF.

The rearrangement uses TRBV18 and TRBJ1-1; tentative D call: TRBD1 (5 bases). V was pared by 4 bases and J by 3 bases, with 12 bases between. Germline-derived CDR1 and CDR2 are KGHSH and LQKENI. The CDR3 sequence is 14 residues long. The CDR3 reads CASSRLDRDTEAFF. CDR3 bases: TGTGCCAGCTCACGGTTAGACAGAGACACTGAAGCTTTCTTT.